This T cell receptor beta chain is drawn from a study of PD-1 blockade in mismatch repair-deficient tumors. General observations from the study: Rapid post-treatment expansion, then contraction, generally preceding radiologic response, marked tumor-resident clones.

Looked up from germline, CDR1 is SGHNT and CDR2 is YYREEE (reference sequence). The CDR3 contains 15 residues. V gave up 5 bases and J gave up 0 bases, with 14 bases separating them. Points on this clone: What it binds is unknown.

Every patient had mismatch repair deficiency by PCR or immunohistochemistry. A few pembrolizumab responders had their TCRs sequenced. Sequencing was performed with immunoSEQ multiplex PCR; in TCRdb, only in-frame clones are kept and a portion is missing. The sample includes 90,000 to 130,000 clones, 60% to 85% of them seen just once. Sequencing was performed on peripheral blood, taken approximately 14 months after starting pembrolizumab. The V and J genes are TRBV5-4 and TRBJ1-2; D is perhaps TRBD1 (5 bases). The TCR was taken from an adult with mismatch repair-deficient cancer. Here the CDR3 DNA reads TGTGCCAGCAGAGACACGGACACACCTAACTATGGCTACACCTTC. Its protein is CASRDTDTPNYGYTF.